This TCR beta chain was recorded in a study of T cell changes during pregnancy in multiple sclerosis. The CDR3 has 15 amino acids. The germline V gene has CDR1 SGHTA and CDR2 FQGTGA. Between the trimmed V and J ends, which lost 2 bases and 1 base, there was a span of 9 bases. This table comes from immunoSEQ multiplex PCR, and its TCRdb copy is limited to in-frame clones, with some not included. The profile shows about 12,000 clones, 85% to 95% of them singletons. The starting material was CD4+ T cells from peripheral blood mononuclear cells, obtained before pregnancy. The gene calls are TRBV7-3 and TRBJ1-3, with a weak D call TRBD1 (6 bases). This sequence was found in a female donor with multiple sclerosis, enrolled in a pregnancy study. In DNA form, the CDR3 reads TGTGCCAGCAGCTTAGGGGGCAAATCTGGAAACACCATATATTTT. This sequence encodes CASSLGGKSGNTIYF. The complete variable domain, with remaining parts taken from reference TRBV7-3 and TRBJ1-3, reads GAGVSQTPSNKVTEKGKYVELRCDPISGHTALYWYRQSLGQGPEFLIYFQGTGAADDSGLPNDRFFAVRPEGSVSTLKIQRTERGDSAVYLCASSLGGKSGNTIYFGEGSWLTVV.